This T cell receptor (beta chain) was captured in a study of T cells in Graves' hyperthyroidism and ophthalmopathy. Diagnosis relied on clinical symptoms, serum thyroxine and TRAb, thyroid ultrasound and orbital computed tomography. PBMCs were collected from an approximately 9.4 ml volume of fresh peripheral blood. The CDR3 regions of TCR beta were amplified from RNA transcripts. TCR CDR3 regions were first amplified by RT-PCR with HTBI primers. TCRdb fed the multiplex PCR reads into MiXCR, producing one record per CDR3 protein. The sample has around 190,000 distinct CDR3 sequences, about 17% seen once. This clonotype was seen at least ten times. The TCR sequence derives from a woman aged 50 to 60 with Graves' hyperthyroidism. Input material: blood.

CDR3 DNA sequence: TGTGCCAGCAGTTTAGGTCGACGGGGTAATTCACCCCTCCACTTT. This codes for CASSLGRRGNSPLHF. The chain carries TRBV27 and TRBJ1-6; no definite D call. Between the trimmed V and J ends, which lost 2 bases and 6 bases, there was a span of 11 bases. The germline CDR1 and CDR2 sequences are MNHEY and SMNVEV (reference sequence). The CDR3 is made up of 15 amino acids.